This T cell receptor (beta chain) was profiled in a study of blood T cells in healthy people across ages. Study-wide points: Per million T cells, TCR beta diversity dropped about linearly as age rose. Investigators viewed diversity estimates from one million T cells as underestimates, the study reported.

As regards this clonotype: What it binds is unknown.

Next came a second PCR, run for about 7 to 11 cycles, which used a sample-barcoded 5' primer along with a J-beta primer mix. MiXCR, applied by TCRdb to the 5' RACE reads, yields one record per CDR3 protein. Seen here are under 850,000 distinct CDR3 sequences, about 34% observed once, and the top ten hold approximately 12%. Per germline, CDR1 SGHTA and CDR2 FQGNSA. The V end lost 2 bases, the J end lost 2 bases, and 11 bases lay between the germline ends. The CDR3 is made up of 15 amino acids. This TCR was recovered from a young man in good health. The V call is TRBV7-2, the J call TRBJ2-3, with D unclear. The sequenced sample was blood. This CDR3 reads CASSLSSNPTDTQYF. In nucleotides, the CDR3 is TGTGCCAGCAGCTTATCGAGTAACCCCACAGATACGCAGTATTTT.